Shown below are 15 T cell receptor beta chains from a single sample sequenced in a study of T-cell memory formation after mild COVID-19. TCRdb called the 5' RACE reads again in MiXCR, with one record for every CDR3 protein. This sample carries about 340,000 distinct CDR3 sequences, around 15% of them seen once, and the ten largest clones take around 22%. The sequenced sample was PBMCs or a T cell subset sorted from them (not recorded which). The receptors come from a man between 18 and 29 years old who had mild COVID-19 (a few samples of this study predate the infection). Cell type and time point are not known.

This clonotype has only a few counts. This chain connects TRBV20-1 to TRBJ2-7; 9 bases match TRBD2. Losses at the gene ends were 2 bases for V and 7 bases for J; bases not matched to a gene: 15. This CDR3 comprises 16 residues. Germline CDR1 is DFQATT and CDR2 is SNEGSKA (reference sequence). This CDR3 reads CSARPPGLALREEQYV. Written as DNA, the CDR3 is TGCAGTGCTAGACCCCCGGGACTAGCCCTCCGGGAGGAGCAGTACGTC.

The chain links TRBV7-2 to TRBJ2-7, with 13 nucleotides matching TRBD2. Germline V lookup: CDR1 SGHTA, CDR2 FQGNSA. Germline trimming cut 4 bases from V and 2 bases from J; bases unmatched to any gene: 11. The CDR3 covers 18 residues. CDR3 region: CASSSPQGLAGLPYEQYF. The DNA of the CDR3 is TGTGCCAGCAGCTCCCCCCAGGGACTAGCGGGGCTACCCTACGAGCAGTACTTC.

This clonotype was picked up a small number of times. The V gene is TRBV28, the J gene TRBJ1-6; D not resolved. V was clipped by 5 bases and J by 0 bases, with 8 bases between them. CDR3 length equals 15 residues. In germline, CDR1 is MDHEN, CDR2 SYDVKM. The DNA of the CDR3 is TGTGCCAGCAGTCTCTGGAGCTCCTATAATTCACCCCTCCACTTT. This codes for CASSLWSSYNSPLHF.

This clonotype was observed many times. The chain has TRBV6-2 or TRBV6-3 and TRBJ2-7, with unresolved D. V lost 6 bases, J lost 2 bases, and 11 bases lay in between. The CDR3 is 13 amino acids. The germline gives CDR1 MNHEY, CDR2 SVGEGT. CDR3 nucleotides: TGTGCCAGCAGCCTACGACCGGCCTACGAGCAGTACGTC. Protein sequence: CASSLRPAYEQYV.

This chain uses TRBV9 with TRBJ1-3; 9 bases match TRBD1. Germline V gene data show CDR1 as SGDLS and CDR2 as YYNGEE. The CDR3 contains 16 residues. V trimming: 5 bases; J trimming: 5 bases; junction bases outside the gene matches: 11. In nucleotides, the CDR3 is TGTGCCAGCAGTACTGCGACAGGGGGTTTTAGAAACACCATATATTTT. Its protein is CASSTATGGFRNTIYF.

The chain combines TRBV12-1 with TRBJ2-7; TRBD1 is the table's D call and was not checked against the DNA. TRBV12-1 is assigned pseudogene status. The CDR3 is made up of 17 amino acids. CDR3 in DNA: TGTGCCAGCAGCTTTGTTATGCCCGGGACACGGTCCTACGAGCAGTACGTC. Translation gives CASSFVMPGTRSYEQYV.

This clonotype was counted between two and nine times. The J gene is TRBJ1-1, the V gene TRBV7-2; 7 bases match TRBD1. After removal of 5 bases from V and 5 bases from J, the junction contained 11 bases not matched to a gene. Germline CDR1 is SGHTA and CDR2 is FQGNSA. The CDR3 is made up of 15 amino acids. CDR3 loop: CASSPSMSRGTEAFF. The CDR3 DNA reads TGTGCCAGCAGCCCGAGTATGAGCAGGGGGACTGAAGCTTTCTTT.

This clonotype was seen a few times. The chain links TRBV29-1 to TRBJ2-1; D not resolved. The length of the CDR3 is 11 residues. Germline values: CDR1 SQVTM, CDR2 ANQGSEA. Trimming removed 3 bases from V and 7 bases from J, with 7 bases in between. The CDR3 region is CSVERGNEQFF. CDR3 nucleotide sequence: TGCAGCGTTGAGAGAGGTAATGAGCAGTTCTTC.

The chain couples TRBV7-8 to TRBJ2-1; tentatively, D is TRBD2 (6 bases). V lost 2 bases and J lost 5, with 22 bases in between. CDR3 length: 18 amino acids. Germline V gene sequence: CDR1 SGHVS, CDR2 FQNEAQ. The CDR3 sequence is CASSLRPPGLTLHNEQFF. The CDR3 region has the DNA TGTGCCAGCAGCTTAAGGCCGCCGGGACTGACACTCCACAATGAGCAGTTCTTC.

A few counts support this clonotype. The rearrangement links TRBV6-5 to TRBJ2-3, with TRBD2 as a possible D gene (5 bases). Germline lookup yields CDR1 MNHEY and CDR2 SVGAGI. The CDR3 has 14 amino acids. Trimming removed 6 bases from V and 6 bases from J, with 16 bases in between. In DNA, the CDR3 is TGTGCCAGCAGGAGCGGTGGCCTCGGGGATACGCAGTATTTT. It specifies CASRSGGLGDTQYF.

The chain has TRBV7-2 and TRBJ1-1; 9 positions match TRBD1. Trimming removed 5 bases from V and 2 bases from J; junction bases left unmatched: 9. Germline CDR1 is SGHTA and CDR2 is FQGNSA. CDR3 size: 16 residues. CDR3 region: CASSVGTGRVNTEAFF. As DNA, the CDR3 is TGTGCCAGCAGCGTAGGGACAGGGAGGGTAAACACTGAAGCTTTCTTT.

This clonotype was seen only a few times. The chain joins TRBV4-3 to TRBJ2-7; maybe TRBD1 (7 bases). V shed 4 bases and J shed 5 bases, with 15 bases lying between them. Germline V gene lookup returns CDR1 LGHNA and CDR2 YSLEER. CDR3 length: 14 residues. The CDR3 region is CASSRLDRVNEQYV. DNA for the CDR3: TGCGCCAGCAGCCGACTAGACAGGGTGAACGAGCAGTACGTC.

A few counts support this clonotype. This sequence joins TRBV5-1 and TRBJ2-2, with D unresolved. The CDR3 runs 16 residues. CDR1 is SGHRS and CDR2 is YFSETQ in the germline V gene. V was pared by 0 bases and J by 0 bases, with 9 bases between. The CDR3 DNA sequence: TGCGCCAGCAGCTTGGCAGGTCTTCCGAACACCGGGGAGCTGTTTTTT. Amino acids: CASSLAGLPNTGELFF. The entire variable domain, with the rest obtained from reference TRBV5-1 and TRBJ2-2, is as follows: KAGVTQTPRYLIKTRGQQVTLSCSPISGHRSVSWYQQTPGQGLQFLFEYFSETQRNKGNFPGRFSGRQFSNSRSEMNVSTLELGDSALYLCASSLAGLPNTGELFFGEGSRLTVL.

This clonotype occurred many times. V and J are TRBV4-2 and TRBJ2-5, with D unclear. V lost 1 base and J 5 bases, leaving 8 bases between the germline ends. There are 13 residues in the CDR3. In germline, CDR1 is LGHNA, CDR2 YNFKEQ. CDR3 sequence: CASSQVVQETQYF. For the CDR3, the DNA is TGTGCCAGCAGCCAAGTGGTGCAGGAGACCCAGTACTTC.

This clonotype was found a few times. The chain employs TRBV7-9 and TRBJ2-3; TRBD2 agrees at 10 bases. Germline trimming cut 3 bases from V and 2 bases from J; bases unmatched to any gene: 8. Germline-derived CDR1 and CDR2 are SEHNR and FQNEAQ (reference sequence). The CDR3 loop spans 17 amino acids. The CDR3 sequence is CASSFRRLAGVTDTQYF. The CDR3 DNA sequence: TGTGCCAGCAGCTTCCGTAGGCTAGCGGGGGTCACAGATACGCAGTATTTT.